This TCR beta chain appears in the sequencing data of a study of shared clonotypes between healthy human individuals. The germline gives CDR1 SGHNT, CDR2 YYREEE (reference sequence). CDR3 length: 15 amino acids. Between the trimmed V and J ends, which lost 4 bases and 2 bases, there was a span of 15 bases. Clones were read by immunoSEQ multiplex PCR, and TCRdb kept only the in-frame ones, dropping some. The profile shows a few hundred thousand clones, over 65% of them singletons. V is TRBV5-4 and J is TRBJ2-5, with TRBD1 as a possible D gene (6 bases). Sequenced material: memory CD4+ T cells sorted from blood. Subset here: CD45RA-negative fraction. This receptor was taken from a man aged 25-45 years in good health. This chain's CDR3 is CASSKSGGVQETQYF. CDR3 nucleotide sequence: TGTGCCAGCAGCAAGAGTGGGGGCGTACAAGAGACCCAGTACTTC.